This TCR beta chain was retrieved from a study of blood T cell repertoires in COVID-19. As for the study in general: Samples representing acute and convalescent COVID-19 were sourced from the United States, Italy and Spain. Sources were T cells, B-cell-depleted T cells, or PBMCs; the material itself was cDNA or gDNA.

In the original workflow: Scientists estimated how many nucleated cells there were by amplifying reference gene primers. Libraries were prepared by immunoSEQ multiplex PCR; TCRdb keeps only in-frame clonotypes and omits some of them. V and J calls plus clone size are reproduced from that table; the DNA served to infer D and trimming. The sample lists 150,000 to 200,000 clones; roughly four fifths were seen once. Sequencing was done on a sample of peripheral blood. The sequence came from a woman of 80 years or more with acute or convalescent COVID-19.

The DNA for the CDR3 is TGTGCCAGCAGTCCCGTGGGCTTTAAGGGCTACACCTTC. Translated: CASSPVGFKGYTF. This chain connects TRBV28 to TRBJ1-2; D is unresolved. Germline V lookup: CDR1 MDHEN, CDR2 SYDVKM. This CDR3 has 13 residues. V lost 5 bases to trimming and J lost 8 bases, with 15 bases between them.